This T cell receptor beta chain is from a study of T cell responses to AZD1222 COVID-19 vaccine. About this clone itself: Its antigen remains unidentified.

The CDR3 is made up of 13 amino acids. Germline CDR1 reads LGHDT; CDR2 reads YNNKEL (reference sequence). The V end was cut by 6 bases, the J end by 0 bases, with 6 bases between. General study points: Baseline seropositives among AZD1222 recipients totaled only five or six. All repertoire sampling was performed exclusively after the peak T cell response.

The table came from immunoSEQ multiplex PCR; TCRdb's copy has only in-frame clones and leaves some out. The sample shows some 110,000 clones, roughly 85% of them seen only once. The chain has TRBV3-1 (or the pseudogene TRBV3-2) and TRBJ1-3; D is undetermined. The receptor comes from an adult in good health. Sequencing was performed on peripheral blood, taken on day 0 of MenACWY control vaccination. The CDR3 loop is CASRPVSGNTIYF. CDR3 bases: TGTGCCAGCAGGCCGGTCTCTGGAAACACCATATATTTT.